These T cell receptor beta chains were read from a single sample in a study of blood T cell repertoires in COVID-19. Sequencing used immunoSEQ multiplex PCR; TCRdb keeps in-frame clones, though not all of them. The sample has tens of thousands of clones; 75% to 85% are singletons. Material: peripheral blood. Source of these receptors: a man in his fifties or sixties with acute or convalescent COVID-19. CDR3s include the opening cysteine and the closing phenylalanine or tryptophan. Each record gives: J gene, D gene, V gene, clone size, CDR3 DNA, CDR3 protein. A D gene is named only where the DNA matches it firmly. Size is omitted from some rows. Given values are once, few, many or a class for expanded clones.

TRBJ2-7 - TRBV2 few TGTGCCAGCATCAGTGTCTACGAGCAGTACTTC CASISVYEQYF
TRBJ1-1 - TRBV5-1 - TGCGCCAGCAGCTTGCAGGACACTGAAGCTTTCTTT CASSLQDTEAFF
TRBJ1-5 TRBD1 TRBV5-8 once TGTGCCAGCAATCCCGGGACAGGGGTTAGCAATCAGCCCCAGCATTTT CASNPGTGVSNQPQHF
TRBJ2-5 TRBD1 TRBV28 - TGTGCCAGCAGTTCGACAGGGTGGGAGACCCAGTACTTC CASSSTGWETQYF
TRBJ2-5 TRBD2 TRBV3-1/TRBV3-2 once TGTGCCAGCAGCCACAAGCGGGGGGGAGAGACCCAGTACTTC CASSHKRGGETQYF
TRBJ2-7 - TRBV6-5 once TGTGCCAGCACCTCACGGGGGTCCTACGAGCAGTACTTC CASTSRGSYEQYF
TRBJ1-3 TRBD1 TRBV12-5 - TGTGCTAGTGGTGACGAGGACAGGGTTGGAAACACCATATATTTT CASGDEDRVGNTIYF
TRBJ2-2 - TRBV4-1 - TGCGCCAGCAGGGGACTCTCTAACACCGGGGAGCTGTTTTTT CASRGLSNTGELFF
TRBJ2-1 TRBD1 TRBV2 - TGTGCCAGCAGTGCTCGACAGGGGGCGTCTTACAATGAGCAGTTCTTC CASSARQGASYNEQFF
TRBJ2-1 - TRBV19 - TGTGCCAGTACCTCAGGGGGGCCCGCAATGGAGCAGTTCTTC CASTSGGPAMEQFF
TRBJ1-1 TRBD1 TRBV27 - TGTGCCAGCAGTTTGCAGGGACAGCTCACTGAAGCTTTCTTT CASSLQGQLTEAFF